This T cell receptor beta chain was sequenced for a study of T cell repertoires in cytomegalovirus infection (dated by TCRdb to about 2019). Looking at the study overall: Donor HLA type was relevant to the analysis, because carriage of CMV infection together with the matching HLA type was indicated by public TCR beta signatures. Beyond this particular receptor, the publication reports: Carriers of CMV infection plus the relevant HLA type were discriminated by the cumulative frequency of public TCR beta family members in the study cohort and in an independent roughly 320-donor cohort. The ex vivo response was dominated by HLA-C-restricted CMV-specific TCR beta clonotypes, which also provided the single most frequent clonotype in two of eight donors.

The CDR3 holds 17 amino acids from the cysteine to the phenylalanine. Kept here is only the CDR3 DNA, which spans 51 bases and is read in frame from base 1. The germline V gene (reference sequence) yields LNHNV for CDR1 and YYDKDF for CDR2. V gives up 1 base and J gives up 0 bases, and the segment between their germline ends measures 10 bases. Details on this clonotype: It lacks a known antigen. Base quality data are lacking; no much larger clone is found one base away.

The data were produced on an Illumina HiSeq 1500. TCRdb reprocessing: public reads trimmed at Q25 with fastp, clones called with MiXCR, in-frame beta chains kept. Every distinct CDR3 protein forms one entry, paired with its most common genes and DNA. This sample has approximately 140,000 distinct CDR3 sequences in its table, and more than 20% of those were observed once. About a third of the sample is in the top ten clones. The TCR originated in a human donor in good health (CMV status not recorded). Some clones in this sample may be carry-over from other donors' samples. The specimen was PBMCs, sequenced either directly or after in vitro stimulation (not recorded which). Recombination linked TRBV15 to TRBJ1-6; a confident D gene designation cannot be given. The CDR3 amino acid sequence is: CATSRVKGSSYNSPLHF. In nucleotide form, the sequence is TGTGCCACCAGCAGAGTCAAGGGTAGCTCCTATAATTCACCCCTCCACTTT. The variable domain in full, with residues beyond the CDR3 obtained from the reference TRBV15 and TRBJ1-6 genes, is DAMVIQNPRYQVTQFGKPVTLSCSQTLNHNVMYWYQQKSSQAPKLLFHYYDKDFNNEADTPDNFQSRRPNTSFCFLDIRSPGLGDTAMYLCATSRVKGSSYNSPLHFGNGTRLTVT.